Shown below are 5 T cell receptor beta chains from a single sample sequenced in a study of T cell repertoires in cytomegalovirus infection. TCRdb ran MiXCR on the reads and lists one entry per CDR3 protein. This table has about 920,000 distinct CDR3 sequences, less than 40% appearing once. No antigen is known for these receptors. This specimen was cultured CD8+ T cells from PBMCs, taken from culture after CMV antigen stimulation. The source of these receptors is a human donor in good health (CMV status not recorded). Some clones in this sample may be carry-over from other donors' samples.

The chain carries TRBV7-9 and TRBJ1-2, with D possibly matching TRBD1 (6 bases). The V gene lost 5 bases and the J gene lost 3 bases, with 13 bases spanning the gap. The CDR3 runs 14 residues. Germline V gene lookup returns CDR1 SEHNR and CDR2 FQNEAQ (reference sequence). For the CDR3, the DNA is TGTGCCAGCAGCCCGCCGGACAGATACTATGGCTACACCTTC. Translation gives CASSPPDRYYGYTF.

The chain combines TRBV3-1 with TRBJ2-5; 14 bases map to TRBD2. CDR1 and CDR2 from the germline V gene are LGHDT and YNNKEL (reference sequence). The CDR3 has 17 residues. V lost 2 bases, J lost 5 bases, and 7 bases stayed unmatched. The CDR3 is CASSQMGGTSGGETQYF. For the CDR3, the DNA is TGTGCCAGCAGCCAAATGGGGGGGACTAGCGGGGGCGAGACCCAGTACTTC.

The rearrangement links TRBV7-2 to TRBJ2-5; tentative D call: TRBD2 (7 bases). The CDR3 runs to 14 residues. Germline V lookup: CDR1 SGHTA, CDR2 FQGNSA. The V end lost 4 bases, the J end lost 5 bases, and 14 bases lay between the germline ends. DNA of the CDR3: TGTGCCAGCAGCTCTTGGGGGGGCCTTGAGACCCAGTACTTC. Residues: CASSSWGGLETQYF.

The table lists this clonotype with a few counts. The CDR3 protein is CASSEGSGVSTDTQYF. As DNA, the CDR3 is TGCGCCAGCAGCGAAGGAAGCGGGGTGAGCACAGATACGCAGTATTTT. The rearrangement uses TRBV4-1 and TRBJ2-3; TRBD2 matches at 7 bases. The trim removed 5 bases at V and 0 bases at J, leaving 8 bases unmatched. CDR3 length equals 16 residues. Germline CDR1 reads MGHRA; CDR2 reads YSYEKL.

This clonotype was detected many times. The chain is built from TRBV7-6 and TRBJ2-1; TRBD2 matches at 9 bases. Trimming removed 2 bases from V and 4 bases from J; junction bases left unmatched: 12. The CDR3 extends over 18 amino acids. Germline CDR1 and CDR2: SGHVS and FNYEAQ. The CDR3 nucleotides read TGTGCCAGCAGCTTATACGCTAGCGGGGTAGTAAATTACAATGAGCAGTTCTTC. It encodes CASSLYASGVVNYNEQFF.